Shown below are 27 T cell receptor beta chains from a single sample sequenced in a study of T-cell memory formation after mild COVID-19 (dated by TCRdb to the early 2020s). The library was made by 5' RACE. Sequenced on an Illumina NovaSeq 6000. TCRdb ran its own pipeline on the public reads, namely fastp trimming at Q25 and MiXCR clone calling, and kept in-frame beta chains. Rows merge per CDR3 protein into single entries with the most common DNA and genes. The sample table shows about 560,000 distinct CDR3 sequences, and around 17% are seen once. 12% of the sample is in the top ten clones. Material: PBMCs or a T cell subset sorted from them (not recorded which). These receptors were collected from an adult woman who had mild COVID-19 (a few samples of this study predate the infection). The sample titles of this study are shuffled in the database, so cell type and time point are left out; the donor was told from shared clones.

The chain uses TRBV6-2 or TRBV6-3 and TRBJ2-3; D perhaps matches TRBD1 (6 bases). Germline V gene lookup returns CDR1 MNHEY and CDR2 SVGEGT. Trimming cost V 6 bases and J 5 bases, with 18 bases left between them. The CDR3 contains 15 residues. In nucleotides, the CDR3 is TGTGCCAGCAGAAGGACAGCACAACGAAAAGATACGCAGTATTTT. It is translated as CASRRTAQRKDTQYF.

CDR3 protein: CASSKKSGNNGDEQFF. CDR3 DNA sequence: TGTGCCAGCAGCAAAAAATCCGGGAACAATGGGGATGAGCAGTTCTTC. This sequence joins TRBV21-1 and TRBJ2-1; the table's D call, TRBD1, has no DNA check behind it. TRBV21-1 is described as a pseudogene. The CDR3 contains 16 residues.

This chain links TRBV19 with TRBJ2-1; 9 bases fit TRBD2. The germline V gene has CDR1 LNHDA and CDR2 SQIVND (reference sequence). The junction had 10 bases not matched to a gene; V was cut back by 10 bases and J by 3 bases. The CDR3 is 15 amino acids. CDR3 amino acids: CATGGETSGYNEQFF. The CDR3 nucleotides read TGTGCCACCGGGGGTGAGACTAGCGGCTACAATGAGCAGTTCTTC.

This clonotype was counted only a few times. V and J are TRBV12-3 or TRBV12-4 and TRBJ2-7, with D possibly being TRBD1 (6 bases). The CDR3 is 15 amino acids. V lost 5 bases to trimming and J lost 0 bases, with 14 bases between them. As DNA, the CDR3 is TGTGCCAGCAGTCCAGGGGACCCGAGCTCCTACGAGCAGTACTTC. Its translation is CASSPGDPSSYEQYF.

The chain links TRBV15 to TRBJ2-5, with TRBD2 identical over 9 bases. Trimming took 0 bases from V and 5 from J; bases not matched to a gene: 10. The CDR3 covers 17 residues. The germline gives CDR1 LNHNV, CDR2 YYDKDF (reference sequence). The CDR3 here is CATSRDVVSGGFETQYF. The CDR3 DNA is TGTGCCACCAGCAGAGATGTCGTTAGCGGGGGATTTGAGACCCAGTACTTC.

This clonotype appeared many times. This CDR3 reads CATSDLGETQYF. The DNA of the CDR3 is TGTGCCACCAGTGATTTGGGGGAGACCCAGTACTTC. V usage is TRBV24-1 and J usage is TRBJ2-5; unclear D gene. CDR3 size: 12 residues. V shed 0 bases and J shed 5 bases, with 3 bases lying between them. Germline values: CDR1 KGHDR, CDR2 SFDVKD.

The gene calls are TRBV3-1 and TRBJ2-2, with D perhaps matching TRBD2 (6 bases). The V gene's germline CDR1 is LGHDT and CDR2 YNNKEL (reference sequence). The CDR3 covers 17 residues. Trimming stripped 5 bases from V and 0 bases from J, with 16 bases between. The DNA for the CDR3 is TGTGCCAGCAGCATTCAGTTCGGGGAGGCGAACACCGGGGAGCTGTTTTTT. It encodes CASSIQFGEANTGELFF.

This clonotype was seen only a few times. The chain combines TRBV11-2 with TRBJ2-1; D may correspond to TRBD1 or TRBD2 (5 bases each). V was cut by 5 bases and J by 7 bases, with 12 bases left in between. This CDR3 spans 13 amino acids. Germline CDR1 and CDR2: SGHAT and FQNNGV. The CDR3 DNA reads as TGTGCCAGCAGCATCTCCGGGGCTAATGAGCAGTTCTTC. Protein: CASSISGANEQFF.

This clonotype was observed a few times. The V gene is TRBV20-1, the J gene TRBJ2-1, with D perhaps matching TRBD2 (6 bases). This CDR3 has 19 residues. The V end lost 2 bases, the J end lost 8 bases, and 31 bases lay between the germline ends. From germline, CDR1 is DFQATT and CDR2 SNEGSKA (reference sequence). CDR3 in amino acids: CSARIPYGYGTGERDEQFF. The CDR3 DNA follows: TGCAGTGCTAGAATCCCGTATGGCTACGGAACGGGAGAACGGGATGAGCAGTTCTTC.

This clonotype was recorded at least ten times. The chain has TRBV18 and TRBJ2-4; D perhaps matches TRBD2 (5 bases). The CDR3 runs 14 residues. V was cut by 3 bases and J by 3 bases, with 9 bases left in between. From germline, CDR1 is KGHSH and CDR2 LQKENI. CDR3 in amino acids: CASSPPGSKNIQYF. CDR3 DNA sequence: TGTGCCAGCTCACCGCCGGGGAGCAAAAACATTCAGTACTTC.

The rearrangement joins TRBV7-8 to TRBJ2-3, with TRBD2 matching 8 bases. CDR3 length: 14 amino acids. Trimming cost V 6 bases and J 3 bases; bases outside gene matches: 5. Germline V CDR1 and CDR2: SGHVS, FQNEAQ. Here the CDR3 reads CASSTGTRTDTQYF. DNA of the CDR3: TGTGCCAGCAGTACCGGGACTAGGACAGATACGCAGTATTTT.

The CDR3 loop is CASSQTSGSYYEQYF. As DNA, the CDR3 is TGCGCCAGCAGCCAAACTAGCGGCTCTTACTACGAGCAGTACTTC. The genes are TRBV4-1 and TRBJ2-7; 8 bases agree with TRBD2. There are 15 residues in the CDR3. Germline CDR1 is MGHRA and CDR2 is YSYEKL. The V segment lost 2 bases and the J segment 3 bases; nucleotides outside the gene matches: 6.

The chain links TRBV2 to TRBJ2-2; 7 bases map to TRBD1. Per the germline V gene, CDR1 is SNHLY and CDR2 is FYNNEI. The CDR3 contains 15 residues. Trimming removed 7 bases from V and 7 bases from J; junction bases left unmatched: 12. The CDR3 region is CASIPDRLQVGELFF. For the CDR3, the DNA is TGTGCCAGCATTCCGGACAGGTTGCAGGTCGGGGAGCTGTTTTTT. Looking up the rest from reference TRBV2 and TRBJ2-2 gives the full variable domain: EPEVTQTPSHQVTQMGQEVILRCVPISNHLYFYWYRQILGQKVEFLVSFYNNEISEKSEIFDDQFSVERPDGSNFTLKIRSTKLEDSAMYFCASIPDRLQVGELFFGEGSRLTVL.

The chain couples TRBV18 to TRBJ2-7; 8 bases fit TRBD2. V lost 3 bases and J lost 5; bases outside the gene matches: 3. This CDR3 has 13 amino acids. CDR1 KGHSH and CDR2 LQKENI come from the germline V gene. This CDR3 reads CASSPYSGNEQYF. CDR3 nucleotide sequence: TGTGCCAGCTCACCGTATAGCGGGAACGAGCAGTACTTC.

The CDR3 sequence is CASTKGVATNEKLFF. DNA for the CDR3: TGTGCCAGCACAAAGGGGGTTGCAACTAATGAAAAACTGTTTTTT. This chain links TRBV12-3 or TRBV12-4 with TRBJ1-4, with TRBD1 as a possible D gene (6 bases). CDR3 size: 15 residues. Trimming took 7 bases from V and 0 from J, leaving 12 bases between them.

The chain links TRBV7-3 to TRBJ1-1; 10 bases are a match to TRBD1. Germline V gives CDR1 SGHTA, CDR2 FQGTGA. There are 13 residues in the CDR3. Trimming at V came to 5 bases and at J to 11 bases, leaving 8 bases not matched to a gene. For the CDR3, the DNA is TGTGCCAGCAGCCTGGGACAGGGGTCGTATGCTTTCTTT. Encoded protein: CASSLGQGSYAFF. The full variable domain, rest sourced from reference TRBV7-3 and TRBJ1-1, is GAGVSQTPSNKVTEKGKYVELRCDPISGHTALYWYRQSLGQGPEFLIYFQGTGAADDSGLPNDRFFAVRPEGSVSTLKIQRTERGDSAVYLCASSLGQGSYAFFGQGTRLTVV.

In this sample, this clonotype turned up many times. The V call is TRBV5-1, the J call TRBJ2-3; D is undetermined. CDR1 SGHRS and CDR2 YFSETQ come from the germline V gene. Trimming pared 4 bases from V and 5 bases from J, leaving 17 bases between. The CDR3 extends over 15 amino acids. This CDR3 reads CASSGHLQRRDTQYF. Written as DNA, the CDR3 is TGCGCCAGCAGCGGGCACCTGCAACGGAGAGATACGCAGTATTTT.

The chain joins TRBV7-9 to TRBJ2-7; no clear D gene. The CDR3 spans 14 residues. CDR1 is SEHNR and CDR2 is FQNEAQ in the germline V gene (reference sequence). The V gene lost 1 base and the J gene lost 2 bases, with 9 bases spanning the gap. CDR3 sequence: CASSLDPRTYEQYF. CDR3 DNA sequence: TGTGCCAGCAGCTTAGATCCTCGGACCTACGAGCAGTACTTC.

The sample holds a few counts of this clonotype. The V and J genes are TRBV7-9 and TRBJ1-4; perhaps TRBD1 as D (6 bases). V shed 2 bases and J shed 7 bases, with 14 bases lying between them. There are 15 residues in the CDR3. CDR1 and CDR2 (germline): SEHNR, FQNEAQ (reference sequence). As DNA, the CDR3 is TGTGCCAGCAGCTTACTTGGGGGGCGCGGTGAAAAACTGTTTTTT. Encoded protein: CASSLLGGRGEKLFF.

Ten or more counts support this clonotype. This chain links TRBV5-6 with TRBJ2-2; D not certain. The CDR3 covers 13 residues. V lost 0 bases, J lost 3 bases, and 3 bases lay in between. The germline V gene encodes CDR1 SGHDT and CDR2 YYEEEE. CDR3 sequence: CASSLEYTGELFF. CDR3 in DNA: TGTGCCAGCAGCTTGGAATACACCGGGGAGCTGTTTTTT.

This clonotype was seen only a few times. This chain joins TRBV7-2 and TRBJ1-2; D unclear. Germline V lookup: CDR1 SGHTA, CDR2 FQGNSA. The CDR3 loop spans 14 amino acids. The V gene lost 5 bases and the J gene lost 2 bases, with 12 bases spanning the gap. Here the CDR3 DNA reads TGTGCCAGCAGCCCGTCCGCGACCAACTATGGCTACACCTTC. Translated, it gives CASSPSATNYGYTF.

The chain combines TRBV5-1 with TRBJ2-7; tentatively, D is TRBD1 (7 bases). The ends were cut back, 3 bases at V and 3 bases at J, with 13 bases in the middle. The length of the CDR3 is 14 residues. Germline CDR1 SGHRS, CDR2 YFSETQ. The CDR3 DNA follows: TGCGCCAGCAGCTCAGGGGGGACACTCTACGAGCAGTACTTC. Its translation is CASSSGGTLYEQYF.

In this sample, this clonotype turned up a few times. CDR3: CASSTVGQPQETQYF. The CDR3 DNA is TGTGCCAGCAGCACCGTGGGACAGCCTCAAGAGACCCAGTACTTC. The chain employs TRBV5-4 and TRBJ2-5; 7 bases are shared with TRBD1. The J segment lost 2 bases and the V segment lost 4 bases, leaving 8 bases of the junction unmatched. There are 15 residues in the CDR3. The V gene's germline CDR1 is SGHNT and CDR2 YYREEE (reference sequence).

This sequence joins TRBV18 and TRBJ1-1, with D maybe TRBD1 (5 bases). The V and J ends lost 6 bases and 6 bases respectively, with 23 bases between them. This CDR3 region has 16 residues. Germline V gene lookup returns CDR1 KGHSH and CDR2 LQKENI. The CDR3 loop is CASSTISEGPGAEAFF. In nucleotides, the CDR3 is TGTGCCAGCTCTACCATCTCCGAAGGACCGGGGGCTGAAGCTTTCTTT.

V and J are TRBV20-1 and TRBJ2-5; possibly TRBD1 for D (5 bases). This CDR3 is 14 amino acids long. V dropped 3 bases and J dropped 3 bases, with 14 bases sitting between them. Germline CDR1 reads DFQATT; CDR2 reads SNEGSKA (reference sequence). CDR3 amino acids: CSARKGHKEETQYF. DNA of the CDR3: TGCAGTGCTAGGAAGGGGCACAAGGAAGAGACCCAGTACTTC.

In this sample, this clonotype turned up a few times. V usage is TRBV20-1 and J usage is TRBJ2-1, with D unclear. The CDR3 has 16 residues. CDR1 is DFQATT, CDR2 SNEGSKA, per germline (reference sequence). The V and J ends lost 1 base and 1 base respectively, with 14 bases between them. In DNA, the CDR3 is TGCAGTGCTAGAGGGCGCCTCTCAACTTCCTACAATGAGCAGTTCTTC. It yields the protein CSARGRLSTSYNEQFF.

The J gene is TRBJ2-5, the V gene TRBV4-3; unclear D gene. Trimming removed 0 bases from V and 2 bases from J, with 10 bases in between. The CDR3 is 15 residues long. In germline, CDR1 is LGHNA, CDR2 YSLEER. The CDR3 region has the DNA TGCGCCAGCAGCCAAGAAGGCACAGTGCAAGAGACCCAGTACTTC. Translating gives CASSQEGTVQETQYF.